This is a list of T cell receptor beta chains from one sample in a study of regulatory T cells in long-lasting Graves disease. TCRdb redid the calling of the multiplex PCR reads with MiXCR, one entry per CDR3 protein. The sample contains more than 400,000 distinct CDR3 sequences, around 15% of which appear only once. These data were also filed under a second study, of T cells in Graves' hyperthyroidism and ophthalmopathy.

The input for sequencing was peripheral blood mononuclear cells (PBMCs), taken at new diagnosis, from a patient treated with antithyroid drugs. Receptor source: a man aged 35 to 55 with Graves disease. Each CDR3 is given with its conserved first and last residue. A D gene is named only where the DNA matches it firmly. A row's size may be missing; if present it is once, few, many or a size class.

>.|.|TRBV28|TRBJ1-3
CASRPDGGGNTIYF
TGTGCCAGCAGGCCAGACGGGGGTGGAAACACCATATATTTT
>.|.|TRBV5-1|TRBJ2-1
CASTAGISGNEQFF
TGCGCCAGCACCGCCGGGATTTCGGGGAATGAGCAGTTCTTC
>.|few|TRBV28|TRBJ1-5
CASSFRPYNQPQHF
TGTGCCAGCAGTTTTCGGCCCTACAATCAGCCCCAGCATTTT
>TRBD1|many|TRBV12-5|TRBJ1-1
CASGSGTVSLGAFF
TGTGCTAGTGGTTCCGGGACAGTCTCCCTTGGGGCTTTCTTT
>.|many|TRBV28|TRBJ1-2
CASSFGSYGYTF
TGTGCCAGCAGTTTTGGGAGCTATGGCTACACCTTC
>TRBD1|few|TRBV24-1|TRBJ1-2
CATSDLGTDYGYTF
TGTGCCACCAGTGACCTCGGGACAGACTATGGCTACACCTTC
>TRBD1|many|TRBV27|TRBJ2-2
CASSLVGAGGTGELFF
TGTGCCAGCAGTCTTGTAGGGGCAGGGGGCACCGGGGAGCTGTTTTTT
>TRBD1|.|TRBV7-9|TRBJ1-5
CASSLATGGLPQPQHF
TGTGCCAGCAGCTTAGCAACAGGGGGCCTCCCTCAGCCCCAGCATTTT
>TRBD2|many|TRBV12-3/TRBV12-4|TRBJ2-7
CASSSSGRAGEQYF
TGTGCCAGCAGTTCTAGCGGGAGGGCCGGCGAGCAGTACTTC
>TRBD1|many|TRBV10-3|TRBJ2-7
CAISGGTGAGEQYF
TGTGCCATCAGTGGGGGGACAGGGGCGGGGGAGCAGTACTTC
>.|few|TRBV14|TRBJ1-6
CASSQQINSPLHF
TGTGCCAGCAGCCAACAGATTAATTCACCCCTCCACTTT
>.|few|TRBV20-1|TRBJ1-1
CSASSDLNTEAFF
TGCAGTGCTAGTTCGGATCTGAACACTGAAGCTTTCTTT
>.|many|TRBV2|TRBJ1-5
CASSEATEDQPQHF
TGTGCCAGCAGTGAAGCGACCGAGGACCAGCCCCAGCATTTT